This T cell receptor (beta chain) was captured in a study of cytomegalovirus exposure and HLA in healthy donors. Study as a whole: As an earlier analysis found, about 179 million T cells yielded over 95 million unique TCR beta sequences.

With respect to this clone: Its cognate antigen is unknown.

This PCR relied on a set of 60 Vbeta primers and 13 Jbeta primers. The protocol was immunoSEQ multiplex PCR, while the TCRdb copy is restricted to in-frame clones and leaves out a portion. The data include about 110,000 clones; the top ten clones carry 0.45% to 0.6%. The germline gives CDR1 SGDLS, CDR2 YYNGEE. The CDR3 is 14 amino acids. V was clipped by 3 bases and J by 6 bases, with 16 bases between them. Study conclusions and caveats: TCR beta chain V- and J-gene trimming was linked, in a later analysis, to a missense variant in DCLRE1C. Later analysis suggested most CMV-associated TCR beta chains were HLA-restricted. In the analysis, some V segments, TRBV6-2 and TRBV6-3 included, were excluded as indistinguishable.

This receptor was obtained from a man aged 50 or older in good health and CMV-seronegative. V usage is TRBV9 and J usage is TRBJ2-7, with TRBD1 as a possible D gene (6 bases). The specimen sequenced was PBMCs. In nucleotides, the CDR3 is TGTGCCAGCAGCGCGTCGGGACACGTCTCCGAGCAGTACTTC. Its protein product is CASSASGHVSEQYF.